The clone carrying this TCR beta chain was seen just once. This specimen includes other DNA sequences encoding the same CDR3. The sample belongs to a study of blood T cell repertoires in COVID-19. The table came from immunoSEQ multiplex PCR; TCRdb's copy has only in-frame clones and leaves some out. There are roughly 250,000 clones in the sample; about nine tenths occur only once, and 1% to 1.5% lies in the top ten. V dropped 1 base and J dropped 1 base, with 4 bases sitting between them. The length of the CDR3 is 12 residues. Germline V gives CDR1 GTSNPN, CDR2 SVGIG (reference sequence). The sequencing sample was made of PBMCs or T cells enriched from blood (not recorded which). The clonotype was recovered from a human donor in a cohort exposed to, infected with or recovered from COVID-19 (not recorded which). The donor label of this sample is uncertain. The chain joins TRBV30 to TRBJ1-1; unclear D gene. The CDR3 DNA sequence: TGTGCCTGGAGTGGTCGGAACACTGAAGCTTTCTTT. This translates into CAWSGRNTEAFF.